Listed below are T cell receptor beta chains from one sample, sequenced in a study of patients and donors after allogeneic stem cell transplantation. TCRdb reanalysed the RT-PCR reads using MiXCR and keeps one entry per CDR3 protein. The sample carries about 6,500 distinct CDR3 sequences, roughly 13% recorded once. Sequencing was carried out using blood, either unsorted or a sorted T cell fraction (not recorded which). The receptors were sampled from a human donor who was either an allogeneic HSCT recipient or a stem cell or donor lymphocyte infusion donor (not recorded which). It is not recorded whose cells these are; they may come from a transplant donor. The CDR3 runs from the conserved cysteine through the conserved F or W.

>14|TRBV7-2|TRBJ2-5
CASSRGRFQETQYF
>14|TRBV3-1|TRBJ2-3
CATKPLAGEDTQYF
>13|TRBV4-3|TRBJ1-1
CASSSRGRTEAFF
>12|TRBV6-1|TRBJ1-5
CATYGGGQPQHF
>16|TRBV11-3|TRBJ2-7
CASSDPSGQTSYEQYF
>19|TRBV7-9|TRBJ2-3
CASTLKGLAGGGLTDTQYF
>15|TRBV15|TRBJ2-3
CATSRDTSETDTQYF
>15|TRBV9|TRBJ2-5
CASSVGGAGKETQYF
>17|TRBV7-9|TRBJ1-2
CASSSLGQGEYNYGYTF
>14|TRBV7-3|TRBJ1-5
CASSLWGQPQPQHF
>14|TRBV19|TRBJ2-2
CASCTGSTGGELFF
>16|TRBV5-8|TRBJ2-1
CASSLDVGGSYNEQFF
>14|TRBV10-2|TRBJ2-4
CASSEVIAPNIQYF
>17|TRBV5-1|TRBJ2-2
CASSLEGQGIETGELFF
>16|TRBV9|TRBJ1-1
CASSVGGTIVNTEAFF
>13|TRBV6-5|TRBJ1-1
CASSTREGARAFF
>14|TRBV12-3/TRBV12-4|TRBJ1-5
CASSPQGGNQPQHF
>15|TRBV4-3|TRBJ2-7
CASSPGLAISYEQYF
>13|TRBV9|TRBJ1-2
CASTVGANYGYTF
>13|TRBV7-9|TRBJ1-1
CASSSDRGTEAFF
>13|TRBV4-2|TRBJ1-2
CASSQELGRYYTF
>12|TRBV29-1|TRBJ2-1
CSVEEGDNEQFF